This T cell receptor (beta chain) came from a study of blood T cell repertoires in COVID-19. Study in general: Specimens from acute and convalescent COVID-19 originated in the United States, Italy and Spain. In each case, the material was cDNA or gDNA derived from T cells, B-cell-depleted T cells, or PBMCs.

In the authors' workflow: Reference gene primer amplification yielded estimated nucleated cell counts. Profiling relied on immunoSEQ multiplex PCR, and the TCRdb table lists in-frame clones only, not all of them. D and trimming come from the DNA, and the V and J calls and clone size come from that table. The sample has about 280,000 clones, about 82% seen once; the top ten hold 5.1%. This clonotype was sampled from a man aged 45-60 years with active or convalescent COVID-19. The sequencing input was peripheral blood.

DNA for the CDR3: TGTGCCAGCAGCTTAAAGGCCCCGGGAGGTACTGAAGCTTTCTTT. It yields the protein CASSLKAPGGTEAFF. This sequence joins TRBV7-9 and TRBJ1-1; D gene unclear. There are 15 residues in the CDR3. The germline CDR1 and CDR2 sequences are SEHNR and FQNEAQ (reference sequence). V was pared by 2 bases and J by 5 bases, with 15 bases between.